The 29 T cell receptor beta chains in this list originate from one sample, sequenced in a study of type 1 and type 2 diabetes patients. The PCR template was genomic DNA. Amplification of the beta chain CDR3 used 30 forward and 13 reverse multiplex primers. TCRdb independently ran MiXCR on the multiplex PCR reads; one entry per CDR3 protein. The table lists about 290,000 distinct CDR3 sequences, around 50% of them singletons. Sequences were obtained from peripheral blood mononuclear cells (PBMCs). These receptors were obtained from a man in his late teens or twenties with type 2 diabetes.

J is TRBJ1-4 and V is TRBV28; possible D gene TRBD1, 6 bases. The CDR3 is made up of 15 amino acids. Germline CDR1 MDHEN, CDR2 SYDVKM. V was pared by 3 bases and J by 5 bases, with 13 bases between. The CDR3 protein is CASSLGGAENEKLFF. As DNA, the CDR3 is TGTGCCAGCAGTTTGGGGGGGGCAGAGAATGAAAAACTGTTTTTT.

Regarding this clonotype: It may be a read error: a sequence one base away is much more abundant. Written as DNA, the CDR3 is TGTGCCACCAGCAGAGGGCCAATCGGGACAGATAGTTCACCCCTCCACTTT. Protein product: CATSRGPIGTDSSPLHF. The chain employs TRBV15 and TRBJ1-6, with 7 bases aligning to TRBD1. Per the germline V gene, CDR1 is LNHNV and CDR2 is YYDKDF (reference sequence). The J segment lost 9 bases and the V segment lost 1 base, leaving 12 bases of the junction unmatched. The CDR3 is made up of 17 amino acids.

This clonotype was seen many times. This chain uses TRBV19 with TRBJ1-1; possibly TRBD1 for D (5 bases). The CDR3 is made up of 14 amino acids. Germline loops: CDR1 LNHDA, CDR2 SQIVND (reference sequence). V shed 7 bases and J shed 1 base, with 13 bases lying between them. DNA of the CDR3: TGTGCCAGTAAGATACGGGGCTCGAACACTGAAGCTTTCTTT. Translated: CASKIRGSNTEAFF.

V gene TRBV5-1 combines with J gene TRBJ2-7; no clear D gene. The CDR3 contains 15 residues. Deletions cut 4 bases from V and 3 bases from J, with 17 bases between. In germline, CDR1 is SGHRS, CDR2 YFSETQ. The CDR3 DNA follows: TGCGCCAGCAGCGTTGACCCCCGGTGGGTCTACGAGCAGTACTTC. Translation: CASSVDPRWVYEQYF. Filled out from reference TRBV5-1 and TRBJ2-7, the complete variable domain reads KAGVTQTPRYLIKTRGQQVTLSCSPISGHRSVSWYQQTPGQGLQFLFEYFSETQRNKGNFPGRFSGRQFSNSRSEMNVSTLELGDSALYLCASSVDPRWVYEQYFGPGTRLTVT.

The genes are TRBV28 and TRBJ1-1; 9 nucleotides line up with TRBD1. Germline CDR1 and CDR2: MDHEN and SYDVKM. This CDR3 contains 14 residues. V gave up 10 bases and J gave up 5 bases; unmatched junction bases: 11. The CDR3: CATESGTGLTEAFF. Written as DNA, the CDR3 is TGTGCCACCGAATCCGGGACAGGGTTGACTGAAGCTTTCTTT.

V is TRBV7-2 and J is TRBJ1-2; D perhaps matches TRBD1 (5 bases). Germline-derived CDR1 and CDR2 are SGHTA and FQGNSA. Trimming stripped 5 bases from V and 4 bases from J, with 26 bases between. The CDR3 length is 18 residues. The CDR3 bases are TGTGCCAGCAGCCTAACGCGACCTCCGGGACGGTTGTCCTATGGCTACACCTTC. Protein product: CASSLTRPPGRLSYGYTF.

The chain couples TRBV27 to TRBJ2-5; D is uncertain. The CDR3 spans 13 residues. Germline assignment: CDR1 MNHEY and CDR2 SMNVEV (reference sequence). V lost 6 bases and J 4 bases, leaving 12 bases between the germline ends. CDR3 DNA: TGTGCCAGCAGGTTTAATCTGGTAGAGACCCAGTACTTC. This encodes CASRFNLVETQYF.

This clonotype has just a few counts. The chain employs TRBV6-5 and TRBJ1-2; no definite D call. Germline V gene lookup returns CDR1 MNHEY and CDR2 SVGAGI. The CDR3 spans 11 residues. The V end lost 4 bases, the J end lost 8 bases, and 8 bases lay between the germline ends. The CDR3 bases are TGTGCCAGCAGTTTAAGCAGCGGCTACACCTTC. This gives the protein CASSLSSGYTF.

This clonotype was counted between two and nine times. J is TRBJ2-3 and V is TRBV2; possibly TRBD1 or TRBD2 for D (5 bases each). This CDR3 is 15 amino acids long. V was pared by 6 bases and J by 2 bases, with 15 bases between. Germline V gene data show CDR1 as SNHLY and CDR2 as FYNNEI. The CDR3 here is CASSPLQGATDTQYF. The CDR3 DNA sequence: TGTGCCAGCAGCCCCCTCCAGGGAGCCACAGATACGCAGTATTTT.

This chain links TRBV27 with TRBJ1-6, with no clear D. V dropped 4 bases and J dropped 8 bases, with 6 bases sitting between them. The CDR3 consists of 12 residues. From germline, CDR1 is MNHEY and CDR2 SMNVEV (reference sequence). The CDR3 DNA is TGTGCCAGCAGTTCCATTGATTCACCCCTCCACTTT. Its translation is CASSSIDSPLHF.

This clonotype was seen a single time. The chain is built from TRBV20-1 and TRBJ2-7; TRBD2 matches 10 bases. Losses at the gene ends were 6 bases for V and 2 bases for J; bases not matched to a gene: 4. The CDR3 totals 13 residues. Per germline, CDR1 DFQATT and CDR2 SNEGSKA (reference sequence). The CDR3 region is CSAASGSTYEQYF. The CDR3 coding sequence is TGCAGTGCCGCTAGCGGGAGTACCTACGAGCAGTACTTC.

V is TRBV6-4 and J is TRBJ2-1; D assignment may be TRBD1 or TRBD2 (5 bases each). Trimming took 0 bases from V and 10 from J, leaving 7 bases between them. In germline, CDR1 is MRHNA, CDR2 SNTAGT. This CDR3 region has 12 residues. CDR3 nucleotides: TGTGCCAGCAGTGACTCCGGGGCGGAGCAGTTCTTC. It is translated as CASSDSGAEQFF.

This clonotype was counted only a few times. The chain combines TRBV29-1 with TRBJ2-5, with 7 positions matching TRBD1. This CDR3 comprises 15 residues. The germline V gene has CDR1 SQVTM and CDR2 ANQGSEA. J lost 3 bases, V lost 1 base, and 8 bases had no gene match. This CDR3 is CSVEATGAHEETQYF. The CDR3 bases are TGCAGCGTTGAAGCTACAGGGGCCCACGAAGAGACCCAGTACTTC.

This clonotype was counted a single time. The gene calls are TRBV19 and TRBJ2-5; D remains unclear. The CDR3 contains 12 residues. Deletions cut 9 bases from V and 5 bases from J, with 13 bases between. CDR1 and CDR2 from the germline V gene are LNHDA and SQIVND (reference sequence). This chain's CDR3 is CASSDDVETQYF. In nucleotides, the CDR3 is TGTGCCAGCAGTGATGACGTGGAGACCCAGTACTTC.

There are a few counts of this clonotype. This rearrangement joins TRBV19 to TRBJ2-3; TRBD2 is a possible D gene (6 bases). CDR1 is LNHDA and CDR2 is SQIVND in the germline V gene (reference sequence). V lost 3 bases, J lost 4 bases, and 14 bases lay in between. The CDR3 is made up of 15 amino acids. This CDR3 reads CASSMLTGVPDTQYF. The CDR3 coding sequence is TGTGCCAGTAGTATGTTAACGGGAGTCCCAGATACGCAGTATTTT.

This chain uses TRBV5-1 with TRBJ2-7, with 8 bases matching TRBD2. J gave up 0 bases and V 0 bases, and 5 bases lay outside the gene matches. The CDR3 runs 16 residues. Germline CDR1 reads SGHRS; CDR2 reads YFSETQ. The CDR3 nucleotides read TGCGCCAGCAGCTTGGCTCCCGGGACTAGCTCCTACGAGCAGTACTTC. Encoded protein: CASSLAPGTSSYEQYF.

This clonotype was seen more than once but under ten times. CDR3 in DNA: TGTGCCAGTAGTTCCAGCGGACAACGACTAAACACTGAAGCTTTCTTT. Translating gives CASSSSGQRLNTEAFF. V usage is TRBV19 and J usage is TRBJ1-1; D may be TRBD1 (5 bases). Looked up from germline, CDR1 is LNHDA and CDR2 is SQIVND (reference sequence). CDR3 length: 16 amino acids. Between the trimmed V and J ends, which lost 5 bases and 2 bases, there was a span of 18 bases.

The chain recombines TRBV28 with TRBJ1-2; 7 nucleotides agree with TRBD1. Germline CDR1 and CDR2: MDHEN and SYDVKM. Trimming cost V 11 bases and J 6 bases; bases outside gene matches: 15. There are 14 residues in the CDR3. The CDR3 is CAGQDPASGDGYTF. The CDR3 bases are TGTGCCGGACAGGATCCAGCCTCGGGAGATGGCTACACCTTC.

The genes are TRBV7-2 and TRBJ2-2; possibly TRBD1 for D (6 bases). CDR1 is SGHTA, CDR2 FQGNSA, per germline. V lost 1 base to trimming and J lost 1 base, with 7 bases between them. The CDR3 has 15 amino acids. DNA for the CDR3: TGTGCCAGCAGCTTAGGGACAGAGAACACCGGGGAGCTGTTTTTT. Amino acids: CASSLGTENTGELFF.

CDR3 DNA sequence: TGTGCCTGGAACAGAGCGGGAGGCTACGAGCAGTACTTC. It specifies CAWNRAGGYEQYF. The chain couples TRBV30 to TRBJ2-7, with 9 bases matching TRBD2. This CDR3 is built from 13 residues. CDR1 and CDR2 from the germline V gene are GTSNPN and SVGIG (reference sequence). Trimming cost V 4 bases and J 3 bases; bases outside gene matches: 4.

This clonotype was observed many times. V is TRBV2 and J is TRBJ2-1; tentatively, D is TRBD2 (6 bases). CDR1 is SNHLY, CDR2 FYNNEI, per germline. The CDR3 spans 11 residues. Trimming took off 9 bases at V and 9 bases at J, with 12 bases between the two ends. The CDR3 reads CASRTITEQFF. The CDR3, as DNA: TGTGCCAGTCGGACTATTACTGAGCAGTTCTTC. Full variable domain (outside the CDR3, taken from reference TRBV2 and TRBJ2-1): EPEVTQTPSHQVTQMGQEVILRCVPISNHLYFYWYRQILGQKVEFLVSFYNNEISEKSEIFDDQFSVERPDGSNFTLKIRSTKLEDSAMYFCASRTITEQFFGPGTRLTVL.

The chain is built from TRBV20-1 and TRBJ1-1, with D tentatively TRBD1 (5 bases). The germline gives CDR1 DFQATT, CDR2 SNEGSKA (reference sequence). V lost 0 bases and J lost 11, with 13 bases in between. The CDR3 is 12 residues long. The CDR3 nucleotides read TGCAGTGCTAGAGAGAGCGGGGGTGAGGCTTTCTTT. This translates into CSARESGGEAFF.

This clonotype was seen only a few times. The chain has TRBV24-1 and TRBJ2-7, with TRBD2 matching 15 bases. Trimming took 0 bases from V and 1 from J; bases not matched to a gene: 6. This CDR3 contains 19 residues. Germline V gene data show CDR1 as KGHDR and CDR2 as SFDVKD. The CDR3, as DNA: TGTGCCACCAGTGATTTGGGAGGACTAGCGGGAGGGGGATCCTACGAGCAGTACTTC. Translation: CATSDLGGLAGGGSYEQYF.

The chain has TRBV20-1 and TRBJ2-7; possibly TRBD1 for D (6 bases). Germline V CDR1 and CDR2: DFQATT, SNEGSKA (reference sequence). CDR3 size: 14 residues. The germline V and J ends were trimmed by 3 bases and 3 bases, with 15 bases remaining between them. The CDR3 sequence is CSARARDNHYEQYF. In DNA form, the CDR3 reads TGCAGTGCTAGGGCCCGGGACAATCACTACGAGCAGTACTTC.

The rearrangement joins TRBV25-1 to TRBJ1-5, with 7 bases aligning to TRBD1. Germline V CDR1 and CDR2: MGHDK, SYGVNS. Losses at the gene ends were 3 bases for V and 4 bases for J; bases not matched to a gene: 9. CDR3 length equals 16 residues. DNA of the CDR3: TGTGCCAGCAGTGATGCAGGGGGGGCACTAAATCAGCCCCAGCATTTT. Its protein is CASSDAGGALNQPQHF. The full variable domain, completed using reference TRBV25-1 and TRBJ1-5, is EADIYQTPRYLVIGTGKKITLECSQTMGHDKMYWYQQDPGMELHLIHYSYGVNSTEKGDLSSESTVSRIRTEHFPLTLESARPSHTSQYLCASSDAGGALNQPQHFGDGTRLSIL.

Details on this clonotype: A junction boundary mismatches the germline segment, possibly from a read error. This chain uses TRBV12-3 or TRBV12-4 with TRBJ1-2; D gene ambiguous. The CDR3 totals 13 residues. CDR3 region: CASSLGRIVNRNF. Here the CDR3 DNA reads TGTGCCAGCAGTTTAGGGAGGATCGTGAATCGGAATTTC.

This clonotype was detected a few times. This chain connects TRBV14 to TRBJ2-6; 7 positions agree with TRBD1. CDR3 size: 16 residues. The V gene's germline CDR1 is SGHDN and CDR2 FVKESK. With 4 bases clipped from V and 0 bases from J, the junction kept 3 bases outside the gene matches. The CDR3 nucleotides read TGTGCCAGCAGCCCCGGGACAGTCTCTGGGGCCAACGTCCTGACTTTC. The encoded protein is CASSPGTVSGANVLTF. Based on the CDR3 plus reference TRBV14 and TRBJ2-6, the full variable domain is EAGVTQFPSHSVIEKGQTVTLRCDPISGHDNLYWYRRVMGKEIKFLLHFVKESKQDESGMPNNRFLAERTGGTYSTLKVQPAELEDSGVYFCASSPGTVSGANVLTFGAGSRLTVL.

Here the CDR3 reads CASSPDRGRTEAFF. Written as DNA, the CDR3 is TGTGCCAGCAGCCCGGACAGGGGTAGAACTGAAGCTTTCTTT. J is TRBJ1-1 and V is TRBV12-3 or TRBV12-4; 9 bases line up with TRBD1. V was clipped by 6 bases and J by 5 bases; unmatched bases: 7. CDR3 size: 14 residues.

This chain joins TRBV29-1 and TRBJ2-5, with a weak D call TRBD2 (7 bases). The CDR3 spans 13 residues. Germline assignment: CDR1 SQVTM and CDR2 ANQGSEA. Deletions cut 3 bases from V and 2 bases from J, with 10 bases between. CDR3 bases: TGCAGCGTTGACAGGGGAGGGCAAGAGACCCAGTACTTC. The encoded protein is CSVDRGGQETQYF.